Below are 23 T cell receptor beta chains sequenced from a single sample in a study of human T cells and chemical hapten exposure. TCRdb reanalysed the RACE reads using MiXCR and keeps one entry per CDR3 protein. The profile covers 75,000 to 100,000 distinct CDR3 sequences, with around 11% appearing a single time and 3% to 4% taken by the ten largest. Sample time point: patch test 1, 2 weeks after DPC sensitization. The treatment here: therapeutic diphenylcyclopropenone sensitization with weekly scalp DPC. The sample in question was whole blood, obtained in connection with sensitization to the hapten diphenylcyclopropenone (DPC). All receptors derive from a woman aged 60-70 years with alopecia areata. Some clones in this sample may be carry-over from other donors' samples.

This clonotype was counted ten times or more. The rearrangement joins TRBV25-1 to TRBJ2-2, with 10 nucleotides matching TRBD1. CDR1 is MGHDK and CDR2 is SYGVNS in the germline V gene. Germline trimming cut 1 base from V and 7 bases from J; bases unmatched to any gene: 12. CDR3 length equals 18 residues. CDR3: CASSEWTSGTGAVGELFF. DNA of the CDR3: TGTGCCAGCAGTGAATGGACCTCCGGGACAGGGGCTGTCGGGGAGCTGTTTTTT.

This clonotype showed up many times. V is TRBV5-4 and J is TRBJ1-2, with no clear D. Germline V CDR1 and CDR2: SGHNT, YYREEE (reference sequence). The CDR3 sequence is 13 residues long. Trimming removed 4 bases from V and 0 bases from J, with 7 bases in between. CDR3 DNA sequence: TGTGCCAGCAGCCGGAACCCTAACTATGGCTACACCTTC. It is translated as CASSRNPNYGYTF.

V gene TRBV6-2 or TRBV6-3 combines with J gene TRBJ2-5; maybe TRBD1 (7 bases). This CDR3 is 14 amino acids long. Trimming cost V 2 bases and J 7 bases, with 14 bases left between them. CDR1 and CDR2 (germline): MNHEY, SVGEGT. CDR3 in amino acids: CASSYGTQGGTQYF. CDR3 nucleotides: TGTGCCAGCAGTTACGGGACCCAGGGGGGGACCCAGTACTTC.

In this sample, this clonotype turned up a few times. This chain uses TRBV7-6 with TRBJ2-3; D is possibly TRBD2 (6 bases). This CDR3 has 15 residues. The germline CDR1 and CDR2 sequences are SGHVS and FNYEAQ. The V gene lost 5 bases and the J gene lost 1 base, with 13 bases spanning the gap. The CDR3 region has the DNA TGTGCCAGCAGCATCGGGGGAGGACGCACAGATACGCAGTATTTT. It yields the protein CASSIGGGRTDTQYF.

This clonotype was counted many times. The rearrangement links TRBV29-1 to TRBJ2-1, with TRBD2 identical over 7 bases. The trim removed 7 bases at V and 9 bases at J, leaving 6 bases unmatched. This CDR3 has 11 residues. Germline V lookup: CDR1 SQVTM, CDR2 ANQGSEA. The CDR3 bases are TGCAGCGCCATGACTAGCCGTGAGCAGTTCTTC. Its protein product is CSAMTSREQFF.

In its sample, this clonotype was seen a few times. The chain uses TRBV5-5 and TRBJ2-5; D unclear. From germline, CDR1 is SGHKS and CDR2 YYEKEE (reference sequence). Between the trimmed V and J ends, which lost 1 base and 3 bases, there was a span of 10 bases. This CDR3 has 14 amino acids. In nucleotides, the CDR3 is TGTGCCAGCAGCTTGCAGTTGGCCGAAGAGACCCAGTACTTC. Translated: CASSLQLAEETQYF.

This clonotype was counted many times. The CDR3: CASSADWGQYSNQPQHF. CDR3 sequence (DNA): TGTGCCAGCAGCGCAGACTGGGGCCAATATAGCAATCAGCCCCAGCATTTT. This chain joins TRBV7-2 and TRBJ1-5; a possible D gene is TRBD1 (5 bases). CDR1 is SGHTA and CDR2 is FQGNSA in the germline V gene. Between the trimmed V and J ends, which lost 5 bases and 0 bases, there was a span of 17 bases. The CDR3 loop spans 17 amino acids.

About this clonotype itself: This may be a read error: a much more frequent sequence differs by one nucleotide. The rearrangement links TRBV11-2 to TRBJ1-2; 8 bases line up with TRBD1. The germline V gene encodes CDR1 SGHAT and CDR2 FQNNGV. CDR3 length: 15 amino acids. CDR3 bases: TGTGCCAGCGGGAGACAGGGGTCTGCTAACTATGGCTACATCTTC. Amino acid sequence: CASGRQGSANYGYIF.

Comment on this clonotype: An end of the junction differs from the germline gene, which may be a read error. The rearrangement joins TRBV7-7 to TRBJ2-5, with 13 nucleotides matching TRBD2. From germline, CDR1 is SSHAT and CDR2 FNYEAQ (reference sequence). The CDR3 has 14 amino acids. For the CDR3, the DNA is TGTGCTAGCAGCCGACTAGCGGGGGGAGAGACCCAGTACTTC. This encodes CASSRLAGGETQYF.

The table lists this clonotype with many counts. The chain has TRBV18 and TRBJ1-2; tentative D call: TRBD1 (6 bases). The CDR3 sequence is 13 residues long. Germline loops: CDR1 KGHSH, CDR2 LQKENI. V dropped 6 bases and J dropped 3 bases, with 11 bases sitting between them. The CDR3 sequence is CASSWTADYGYTF. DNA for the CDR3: TGTGCCAGCTCCTGGACAGCCGACTATGGCTACACCTTC. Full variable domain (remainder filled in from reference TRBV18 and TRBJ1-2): NAGVMQNPRHLVRRRGQEARLRCSPMKGHSHVYWYRQLPEEGLKFMVYLQKENIIDESGMPKERFSAEFPKEGPSILRIQQVVRGDSAAYFCASSWTADYGYTFGSGTRLTVV.

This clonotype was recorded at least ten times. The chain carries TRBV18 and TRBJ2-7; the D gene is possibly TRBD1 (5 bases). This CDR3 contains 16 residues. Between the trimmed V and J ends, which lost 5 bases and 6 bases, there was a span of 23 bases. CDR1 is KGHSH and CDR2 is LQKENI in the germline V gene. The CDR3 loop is CASSSLTENPSLEQYF. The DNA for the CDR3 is TGTGCCAGCTCATCACTGACAGAAAACCCCTCCCTCGAGCAGTACTTC.

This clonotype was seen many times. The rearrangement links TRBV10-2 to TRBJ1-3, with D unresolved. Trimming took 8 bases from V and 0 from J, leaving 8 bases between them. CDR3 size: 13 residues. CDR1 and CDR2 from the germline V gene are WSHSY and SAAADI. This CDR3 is CASGIFSGNTIYF. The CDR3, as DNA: TGCGCCAGCGGCATTTTCTCTGGAAACACCATATATTTT.

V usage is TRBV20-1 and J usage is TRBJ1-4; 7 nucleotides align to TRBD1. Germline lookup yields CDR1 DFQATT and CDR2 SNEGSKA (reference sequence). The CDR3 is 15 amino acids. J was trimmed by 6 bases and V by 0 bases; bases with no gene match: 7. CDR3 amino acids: CSARDWRQGDEKLFF. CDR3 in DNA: TGCAGTGCTAGAGATTGGCGGCAGGGGGATGAAAAACTGTTTTTT.

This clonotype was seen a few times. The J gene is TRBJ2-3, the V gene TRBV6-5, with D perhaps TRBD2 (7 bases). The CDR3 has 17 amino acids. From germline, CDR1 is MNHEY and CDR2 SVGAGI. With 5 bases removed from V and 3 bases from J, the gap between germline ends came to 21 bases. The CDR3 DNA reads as TGTGCCAGCAGTGGAGGGGGGGGGATTTCGCTAACAGATACGCAGTATTTT. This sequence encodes CASSGGGGISLTDTQYF.

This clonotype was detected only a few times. CDR3 residues: CASSDRDRSSYEQYF. CDR3 DNA sequence: TGTGCCAGTAGTGACCGGGACAGAAGTTCCTACGAGCAGTACTTC. This chain connects TRBV19 to TRBJ2-7; 7 nucleotides align to TRBD1. V shed 5 bases and J 1 base; nucleotides not matched to a gene: 8. The CDR3 covers 15 residues. Germline CDR1 reads LNHDA; CDR2 reads SQIVND (reference sequence).

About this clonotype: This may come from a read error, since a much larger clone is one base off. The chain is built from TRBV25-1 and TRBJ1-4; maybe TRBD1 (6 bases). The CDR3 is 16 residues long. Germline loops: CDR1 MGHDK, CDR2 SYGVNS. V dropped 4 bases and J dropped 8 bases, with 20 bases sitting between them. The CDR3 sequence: CASSGGGASLSEKLFF. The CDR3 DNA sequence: TGTGCCAGCAGTGGAGGGGGGGCGTCCCTTAGCGAAAAACTGTTTTTT.

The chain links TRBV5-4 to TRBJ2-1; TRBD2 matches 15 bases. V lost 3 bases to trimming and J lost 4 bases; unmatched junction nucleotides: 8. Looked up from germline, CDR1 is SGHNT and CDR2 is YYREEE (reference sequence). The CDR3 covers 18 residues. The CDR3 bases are TGTGCCAGCAGCTCGGGACTAGCGGGGGGATGGGGATACAATGAGCAGTTCTTC. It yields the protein CASSSGLAGGWGYNEQFF.

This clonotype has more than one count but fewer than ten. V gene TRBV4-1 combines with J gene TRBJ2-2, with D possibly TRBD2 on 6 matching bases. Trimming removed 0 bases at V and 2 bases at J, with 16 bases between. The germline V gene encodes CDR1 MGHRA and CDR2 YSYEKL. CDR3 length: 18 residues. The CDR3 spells CASSQDPIGGANTGELFF. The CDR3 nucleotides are TGCGCCAGCAGCCAAGATCCAATAGGCGGGGCAAACACCGGGGAGCTGTTTTTT.

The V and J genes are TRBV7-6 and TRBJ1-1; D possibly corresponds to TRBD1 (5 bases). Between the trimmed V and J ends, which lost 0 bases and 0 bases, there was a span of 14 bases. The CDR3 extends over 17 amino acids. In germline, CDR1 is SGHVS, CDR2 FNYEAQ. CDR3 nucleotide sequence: TGTGCCAGCAGCTTAGCGCTCGGGCAGGGCTTGAACACTGAAGCTTTCTTT. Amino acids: CASSLALGQGLNTEAFF.

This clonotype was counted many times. CDR3: CASSPPSADTQYF. The CDR3 DNA reads TGTGCCAGCAGCCCACCAAGCGCAGATACGCAGTATTTT. The V call is TRBV12-3 or TRBV12-4, the J call TRBJ2-3; D is unresolved. The CDR3 runs 13 residues. Trimming removed 6 bases from V and 4 bases from J, with 11 bases in between.

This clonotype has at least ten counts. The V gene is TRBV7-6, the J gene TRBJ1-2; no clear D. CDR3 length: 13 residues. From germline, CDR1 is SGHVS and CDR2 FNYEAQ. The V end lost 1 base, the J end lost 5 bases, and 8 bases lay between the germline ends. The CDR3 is CASSLGQPYGYTF. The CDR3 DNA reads TGTGCCAGCAGCTTAGGGCAGCCATATGGCTACACCTTC.

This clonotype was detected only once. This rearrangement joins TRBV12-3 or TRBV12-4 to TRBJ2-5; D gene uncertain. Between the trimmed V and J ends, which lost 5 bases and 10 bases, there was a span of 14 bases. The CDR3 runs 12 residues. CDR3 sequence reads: CASSRQRLSQYF. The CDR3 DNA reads TGTGCCAGCAGTAGACAAAGGCTCAGCCAGTACTTC.

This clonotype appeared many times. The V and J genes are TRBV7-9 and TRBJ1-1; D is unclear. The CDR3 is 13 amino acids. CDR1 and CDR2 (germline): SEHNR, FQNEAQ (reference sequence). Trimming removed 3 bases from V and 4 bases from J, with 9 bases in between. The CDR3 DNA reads TGTGCCAGCAGCTTTGGTCAGGTCACTGAAGCTTTCTTT. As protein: CASSFGQVTEAFF. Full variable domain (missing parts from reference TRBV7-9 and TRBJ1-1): DTGVSQNPRHKITKRGQNVTFRCDPISEHNRLYWYRQTLGQGPEFLTYFQNEAQLEKSRLLSDRFSAERPKGSFSTLEIQRTEQGDSAMYLCASSFGQVTEAFFGQGTRLTVV.